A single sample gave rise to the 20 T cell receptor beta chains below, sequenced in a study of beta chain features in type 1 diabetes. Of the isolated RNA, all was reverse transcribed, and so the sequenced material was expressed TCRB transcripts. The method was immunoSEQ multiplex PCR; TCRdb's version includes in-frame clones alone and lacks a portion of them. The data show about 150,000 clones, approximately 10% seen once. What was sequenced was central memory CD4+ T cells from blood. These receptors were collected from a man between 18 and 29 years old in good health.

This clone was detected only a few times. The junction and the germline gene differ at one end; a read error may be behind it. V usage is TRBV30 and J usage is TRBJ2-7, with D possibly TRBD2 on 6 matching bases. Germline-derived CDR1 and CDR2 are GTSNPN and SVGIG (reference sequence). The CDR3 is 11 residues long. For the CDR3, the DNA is TGTGCCTGGAGTGTACGGCGGGACCCGAACTTC. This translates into CAWSVRRDPNF.

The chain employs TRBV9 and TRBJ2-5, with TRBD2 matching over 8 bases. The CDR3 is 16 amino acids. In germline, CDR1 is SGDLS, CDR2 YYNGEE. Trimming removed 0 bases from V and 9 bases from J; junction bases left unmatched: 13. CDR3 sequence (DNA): TGTGCCAGCAGCGTAGCCGGGGGGGACCACCGAGGGGCCCAGTACTTC. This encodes CASSVAGGDHRGAQYF.

In DNA, the CDR3 is TGTGCCAGTAGTATCTACGGAACTGGAAACACCATATATTTT. Encoded protein: CASSIYGTGNTIYF. This chain links TRBV19 with TRBJ1-3, with no clear D. CDR3 size: 14 residues. V was cut by 3 bases and J by 2 bases, with 8 bases left in between. The germline gives CDR1 LNHDA, CDR2 SQIVND (reference sequence). Filled out from reference TRBV19 and TRBJ1-3, the complete variable domain reads DGGITQSPKYLFRKEGQNVTLSCEQNLNHDAMYWYRQDPGQGLRLIYYSQIVNDFQKGDIAEGYSVSREKKESFPLTVTSAQKNPTAFYLCASSIYGTGNTIYFGEGSWLTVV.

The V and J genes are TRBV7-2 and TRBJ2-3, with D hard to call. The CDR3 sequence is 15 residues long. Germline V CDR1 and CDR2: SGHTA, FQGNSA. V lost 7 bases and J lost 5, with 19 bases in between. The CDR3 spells CASTSFPLVGDTQYF. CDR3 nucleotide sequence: TGTGCCAGCACCTCCTTCCCCCTCGTGGGAGATACGCAGTATTTT.

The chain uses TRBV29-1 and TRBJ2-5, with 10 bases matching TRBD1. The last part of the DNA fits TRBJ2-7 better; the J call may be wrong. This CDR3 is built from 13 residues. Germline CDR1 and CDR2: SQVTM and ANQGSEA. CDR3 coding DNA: TGCAGCGTTGAGGGACAGGGGAACTACGAGCAGTACTTC. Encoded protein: CSVEGQGNYEQYF.

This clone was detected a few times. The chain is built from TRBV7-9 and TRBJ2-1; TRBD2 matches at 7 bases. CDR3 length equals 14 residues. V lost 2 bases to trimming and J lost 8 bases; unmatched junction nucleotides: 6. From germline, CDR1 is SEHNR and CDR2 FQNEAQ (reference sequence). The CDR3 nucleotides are TGTGCCAGCAGCTTACGGGAGGTCGTAGATGAGCAGTTCTTC. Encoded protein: CASSLREVVDEQFF.

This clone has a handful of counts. The DNA of the CDR3 is TGTGCCATCAGTGAGTTGGGCGGTTCCTACGAGCAGTACTTC. It codes for CAISELGGSYEQYF. The J gene is TRBJ2-7, the V gene TRBV10-3; D remains unclear. This CDR3 region has 14 residues. Germline V gives CDR1 ENHRY, CDR2 SYGVKD. Trimming took 1 base from V and 1 from J, leaving 8 bases between them.

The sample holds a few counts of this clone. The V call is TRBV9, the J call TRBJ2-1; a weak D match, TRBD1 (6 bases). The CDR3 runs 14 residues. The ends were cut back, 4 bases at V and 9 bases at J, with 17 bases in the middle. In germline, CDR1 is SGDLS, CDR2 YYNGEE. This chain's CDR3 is CASSPRGFATEQFF. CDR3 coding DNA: TGTGCCAGCAGCCCAAGGGGGTTCGCTACTGAGCAGTTCTTC.

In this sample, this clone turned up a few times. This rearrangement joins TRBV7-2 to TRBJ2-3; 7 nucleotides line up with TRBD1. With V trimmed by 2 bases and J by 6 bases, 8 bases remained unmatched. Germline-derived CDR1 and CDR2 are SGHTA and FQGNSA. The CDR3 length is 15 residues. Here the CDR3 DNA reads TGTGCCAGCAGCTTAAGACAGGGTGTGGAGGATACGCAGTATTTT. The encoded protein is CASSLRQGVEDTQYF.

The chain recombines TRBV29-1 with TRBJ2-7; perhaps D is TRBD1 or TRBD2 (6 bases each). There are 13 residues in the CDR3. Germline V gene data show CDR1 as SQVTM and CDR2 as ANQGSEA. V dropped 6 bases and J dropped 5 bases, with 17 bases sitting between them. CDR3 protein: CSVGGGMRDEQYF. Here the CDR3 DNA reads TGCAGCGTGGGGGGCGGGATGAGGGACGAGCAGTACTTC.

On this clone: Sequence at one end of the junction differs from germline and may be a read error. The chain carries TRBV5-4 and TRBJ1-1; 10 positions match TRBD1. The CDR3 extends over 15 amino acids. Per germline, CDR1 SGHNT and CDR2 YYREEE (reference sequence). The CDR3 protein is CAISSPGQGGTEAFF. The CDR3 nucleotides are TGTGCCATCAGCTCACCCGGACAGGGGGGAACTGAAGCTTTCTTT.

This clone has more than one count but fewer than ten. In DNA form, the CDR3 reads TGCAGCGTTGTGGCAGGGGGGAAAAGCAATCAGCCCCAGCATTTT. Protein product: CSVVAGGKSNQPQHF. The rearrangement uses TRBV29-1 and TRBJ1-5; 7 nucleotides agree with TRBD1. The germline V gene encodes CDR1 SQVTM and CDR2 ANQGSEA. After removal of 4 bases from V and 1 base from J, the junction contained 7 bases not matched to a gene. This CDR3 is 15 amino acids long. The full variable domain, its missing parts supplied by reference TRBV29-1 and TRBJ1-5, is SAVISQKPSRDICQRGTSLTIQCQVDSQVTMMFWYRQQPGQSLTLIATANQGSEATYESGFVIDKFPISRPNLTFSTLTVSNMSPEDSSIYLCSVVAGGKSNQPQHFGDGTRLSIL.

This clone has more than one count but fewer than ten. Written as DNA, the CDR3 is TGTGCCAGCAGCCAAATAACTGGTCTCGGGGAGCTGTTTTTT. Translated, it gives CASSQITGLGELFF. The chain carries TRBV9 and TRBJ2-2; D call uncertain. This CDR3 is built from 14 residues. In germline, CDR1 is SGDLS, CDR2 YYNGEE. V lost 4 bases and J 7 bases, leaving 14 bases between the germline ends. The full variable domain, rest sourced from reference TRBV9 and TRBJ2-2, is DSGVTQTPKHLITATGQRVTLRCSPRSGDLSVYWYQQSLDQGLQFLIQYYNGEERAKGNILERFSAQQFPDLHSELNLSSLELGDSALYFCASSQITGLGELFFGEGSRLTVL.

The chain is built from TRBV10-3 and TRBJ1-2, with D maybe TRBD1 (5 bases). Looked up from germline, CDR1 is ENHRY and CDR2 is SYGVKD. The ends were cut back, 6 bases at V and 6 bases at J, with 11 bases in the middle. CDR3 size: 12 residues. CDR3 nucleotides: TGTGCCATCAGGGGGGACGAGCATGGCTACACCTTC. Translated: CAIRGDEHGYTF.

The CDR3 region is CAISRDGQAYF. The CDR3 nucleotides are TGTGCCATCAGCCGAGACGGACAGGCATACTTC. V and J are TRBV10-3 and TRBJ2-5; 7 bases map to TRBD1. CDR1 and CDR2 (germline): ENHRY, SYGVKD. CDR3 length equals 11 residues. The J segment lost 14 bases and the V segment lost 6 bases, leaving 9 bases of the junction unmatched.

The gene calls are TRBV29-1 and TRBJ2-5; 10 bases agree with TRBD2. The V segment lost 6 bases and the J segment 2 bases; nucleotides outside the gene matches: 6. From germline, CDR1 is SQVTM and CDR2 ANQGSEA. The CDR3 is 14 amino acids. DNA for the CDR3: TGCAGCGTGCGGACTAGCGGACTACAAGAGACCCAGTACTTC. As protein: CSVRTSGLQETQYF.

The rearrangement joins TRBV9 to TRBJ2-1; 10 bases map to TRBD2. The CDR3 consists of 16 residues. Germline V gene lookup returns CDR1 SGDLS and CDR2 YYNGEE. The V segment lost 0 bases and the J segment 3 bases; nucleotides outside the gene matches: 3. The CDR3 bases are TGTGCCAGCAGCGTAGATCAGCGGGAGGGCTACAATGAGCAGTTCTTC. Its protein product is CASSVDQREGYNEQFF.

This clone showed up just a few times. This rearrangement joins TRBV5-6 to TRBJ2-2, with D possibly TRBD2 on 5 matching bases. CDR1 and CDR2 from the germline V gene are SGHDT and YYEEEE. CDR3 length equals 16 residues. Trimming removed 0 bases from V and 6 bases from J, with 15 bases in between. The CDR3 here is CASSLVGSGRAGELFF. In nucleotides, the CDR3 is TGTGCCAGCAGCTTGGTAGGGAGTGGCCGGGCCGGGGAGCTGTTTTTT.

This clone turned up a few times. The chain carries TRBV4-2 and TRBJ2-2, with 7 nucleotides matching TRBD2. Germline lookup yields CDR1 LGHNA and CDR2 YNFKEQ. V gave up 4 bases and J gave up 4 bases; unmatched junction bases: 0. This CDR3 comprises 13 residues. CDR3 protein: CASSPGGTGELFF. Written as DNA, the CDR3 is TGTGCCAGCAGCCCGGGGGGCACCGGGGAGCTGTTTTTT.

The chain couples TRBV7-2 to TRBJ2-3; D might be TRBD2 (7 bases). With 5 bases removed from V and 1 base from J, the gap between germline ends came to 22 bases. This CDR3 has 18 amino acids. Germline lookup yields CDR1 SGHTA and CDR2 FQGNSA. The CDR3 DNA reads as TGTGCCAGCAGCCAAGAGAGTCGGGGGGCGCTTCGCACAGATACGCAGTATTTT. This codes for CASSQESRGALRTDTQYF.